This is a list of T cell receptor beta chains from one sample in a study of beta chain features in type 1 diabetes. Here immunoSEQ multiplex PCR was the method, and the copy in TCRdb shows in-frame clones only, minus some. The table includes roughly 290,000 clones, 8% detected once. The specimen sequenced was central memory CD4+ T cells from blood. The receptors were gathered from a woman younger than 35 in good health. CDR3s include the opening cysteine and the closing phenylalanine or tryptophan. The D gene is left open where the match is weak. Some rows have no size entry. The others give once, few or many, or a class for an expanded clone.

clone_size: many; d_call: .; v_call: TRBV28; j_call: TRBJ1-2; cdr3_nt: TGTGCCAGCAGATTCTATGGCTACACCTTC; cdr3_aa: CASRFYGYTF
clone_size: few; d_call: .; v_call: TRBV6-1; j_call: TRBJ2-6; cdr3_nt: TGTGCCAGCAGTGAAGCGTTGAACTCTGGGGCCAACGTCCTGACTTTC; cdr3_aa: CASSEALNSGANVLTF
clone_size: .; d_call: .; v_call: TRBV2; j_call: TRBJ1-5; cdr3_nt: TGTGCCAGCGGGCGAACGCAGAGCAATCAGCCCCAGCATTTT; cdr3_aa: CASGRTQSNQPQHF
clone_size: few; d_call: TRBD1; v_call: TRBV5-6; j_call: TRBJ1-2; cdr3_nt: TGTGCCAGCAGCACAGGACAGGGGAATGGCTACACCTTC; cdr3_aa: CASSTGQGNGYTF
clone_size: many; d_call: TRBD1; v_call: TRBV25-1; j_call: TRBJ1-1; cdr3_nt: TGTGCCAGCAGTGAGACGACAGGGGCCCAAGCTTTCTTT; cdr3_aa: CASSETTGAQAFF
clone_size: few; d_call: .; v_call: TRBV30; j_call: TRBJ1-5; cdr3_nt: TGTGCCTGGAGTGTGGGGGGACATCAGCCCCAGCATTTT; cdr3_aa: CAWSVGGHQPQHF
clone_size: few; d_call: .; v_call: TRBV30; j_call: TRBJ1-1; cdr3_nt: TGTGCCTGGAGCCCGGGACTCATGAACACTGAAGCTTTCTTT; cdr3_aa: CAWSPGLMNTEAFF
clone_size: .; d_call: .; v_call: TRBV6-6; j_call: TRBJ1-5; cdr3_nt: TGTGCCAGCAGTTACTCAGGACAGCCCCAGCATTTT; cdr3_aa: CASSYSGQPQHF
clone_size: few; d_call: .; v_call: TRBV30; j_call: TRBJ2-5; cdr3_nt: TGTGCCTGGGCGCGTGGGGGGGAGACCCAGTACTTC; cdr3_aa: CAWARGGETQYF
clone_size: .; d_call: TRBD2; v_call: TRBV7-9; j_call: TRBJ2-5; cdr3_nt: TGTGCCAGCAGCCAAGCGGGGGGGCTTCAAGAGACCCAGTACTTC; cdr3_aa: CASSQAGGLQETQYF
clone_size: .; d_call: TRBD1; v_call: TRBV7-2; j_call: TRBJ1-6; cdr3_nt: TGTGCCAGCAGCAATGCCGGGACAGGGGGCGCGGCACCCCTCCACTTT; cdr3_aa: CASSNAGTGGAAPLHF
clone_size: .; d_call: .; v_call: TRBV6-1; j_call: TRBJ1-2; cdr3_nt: TGTGCCAGCAGTTTGGACGGGGCCCCCTATGGCTACACCTTC; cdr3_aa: CASSLDGAPYGYTF
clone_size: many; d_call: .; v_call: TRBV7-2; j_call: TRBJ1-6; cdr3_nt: TGTGCCAGCAGCCTCCAGGCGGATGCTTCACCCCTCCACTTT; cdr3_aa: CASSLQADASPLHF
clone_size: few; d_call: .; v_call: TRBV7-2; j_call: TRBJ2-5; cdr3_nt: TGTGCCAGCAGCCGTTCCGTTGGCGAGACCCAGTACTTC; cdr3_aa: CASSRSVGETQYF
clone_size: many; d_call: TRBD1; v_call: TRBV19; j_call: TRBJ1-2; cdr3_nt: TGTGCCAGTAGTACCACCCACCGGGACAGGACTTATGGCTACACCTTC; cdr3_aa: CASSTTHRDRTYGYTF
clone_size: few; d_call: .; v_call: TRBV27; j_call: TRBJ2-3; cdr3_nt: TGTGCCAGCAGTTTATCAGGACGGCCAGGAACAGATACGCAGTATTTT; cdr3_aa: CASSLSGRPGTDTQYF
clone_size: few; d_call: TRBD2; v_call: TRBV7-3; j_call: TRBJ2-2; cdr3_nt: TGTGCCAGCAGCTTGACTAGCGGGAGCTCCACCGGGGAGCTGTTTTTT; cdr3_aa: CASSLTSGSSTGELFF
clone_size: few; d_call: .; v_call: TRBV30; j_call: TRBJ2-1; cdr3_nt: TGTGCCTGGGACGACAGGTTCAATGAGCAGTTCTTC; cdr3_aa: CAWDDRFNEQFF
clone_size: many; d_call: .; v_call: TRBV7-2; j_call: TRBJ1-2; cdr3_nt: TGTGCCAGCAGCTTCCATAACTATGGCTACACCTTC; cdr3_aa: CASSFHNYGYTF
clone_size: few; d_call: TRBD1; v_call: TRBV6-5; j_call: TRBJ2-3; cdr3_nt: TGTGCCAGCAGTCAGGGGGTTGAAGATACGCAGTATTTT; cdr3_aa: CASSQGVEDTQYF
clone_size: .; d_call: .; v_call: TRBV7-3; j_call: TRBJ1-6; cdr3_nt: TGTGCCAGCAGCCCGGGACCCTCCTATAATTCACCCCTCCACTTT; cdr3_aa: CASSPGPSYNSPLHF
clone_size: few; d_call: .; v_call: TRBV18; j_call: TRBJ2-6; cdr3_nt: TGTGCCAGCTCACCAACCGGGGGTCAGTACTCTGGGGCCAACGTCCTGACTTTC; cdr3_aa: CASSPTGGQYSGANVLTF
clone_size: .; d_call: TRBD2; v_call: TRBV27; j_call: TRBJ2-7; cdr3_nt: TGTGCCAGCCAAATTTACAGCGGGAGACACGAGCAGTACTTC; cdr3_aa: CASQIYSGRHEQYF
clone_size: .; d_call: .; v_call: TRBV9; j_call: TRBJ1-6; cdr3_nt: TGTGCCAGCAGCCCTCACCCAACAGGGAACTCACCCCTCCACTTT; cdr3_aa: CASSPHPTGNSPLHF
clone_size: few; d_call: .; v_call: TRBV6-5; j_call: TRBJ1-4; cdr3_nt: TGTGCCAGCAGTTACTCGCCACAGGCCGGAAATGAAAAACTGTTTTTT; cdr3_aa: CASSYSPQAGNEKLFF
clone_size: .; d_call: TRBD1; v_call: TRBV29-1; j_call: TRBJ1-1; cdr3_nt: TGCAGCGGGGGGACAGGGGGAGTCAACACTGAAGCTTTCTTT; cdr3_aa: CSGGTGGVNTEAFF
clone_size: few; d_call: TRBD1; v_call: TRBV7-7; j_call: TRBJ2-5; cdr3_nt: TGTGCCAGCAGCCCTACAGGGGCGGCAGAGACCCAGTACTTC; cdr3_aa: CASSPTGAAETQYF
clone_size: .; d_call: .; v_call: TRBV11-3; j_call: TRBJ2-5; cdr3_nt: TGTGCCAGCAGCCTCCAGGGGTCAGAGACCCAGTACTTC; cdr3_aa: CASSLQGSETQYF
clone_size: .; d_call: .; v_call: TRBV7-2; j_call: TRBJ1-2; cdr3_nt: TGTGCCAGCAGTTACACAGGGTTCCGGCGAGGCTACACCTTC; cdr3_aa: CASSYTGFRRGYTF
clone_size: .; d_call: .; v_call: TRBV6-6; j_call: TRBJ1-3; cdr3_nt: TGTGCCAGCAGTTACTACGGTGGAAACACCATATATTTT; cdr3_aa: CASSYYGGNTIYF